Presented here are 28 T cell receptor beta chains from one specimen sequenced in a study of T-cell reconstitution after alpha-beta-depleted transplantation in children. Molecular barcoding with unique molecular identifiers was used for the TCRbeta library. Each CDR3 protein gets one entry after TCRdb re-called the PCR reads with MiXCR. The data show 300,000 to 350,000 distinct CDR3 sequences, 23% seen once. The starting material was PBMCs, mostly from graft donor cells, obtained 180 days after TCRalphabeta/CD19-depleted stem cell transplant. These receptors came from a male patient younger than 18 who had a stem cell transplant for acute lymphoblastic leukemia, so the T cells may come from the graft donor.

This chain links TRBV3-1 with TRBJ2-7; D is unclear. This CDR3 has 15 residues. From germline, CDR1 is LGHDT and CDR2 YNNKEL (reference sequence). V shed 2 bases and J shed 1 base, with 12 bases lying between them. In nucleotides, the CDR3 is TGTGCCAGCAGCCAACTATTGGAACGGTCCTACGAGCAGTACTTC. Its protein is CASSQLLERSYEQYF.

This chain connects TRBV27 to TRBJ2-1, with D tentatively TRBD1 (6 bases). CDR3 length equals 13 residues. Germline V gives CDR1 MNHEY, CDR2 SMNVEV (reference sequence). V lost 5 bases and J 10 bases, leaving 15 bases between the germline ends. CDR3 sequence reads: CASSGITGSEQFF. The CDR3 DNA sequence: TGTGCCAGCAGTGGGATCACAGGGAGCGAGCAGTTCTTC.

The rearrangement joins TRBV5-6 to TRBJ2-1, with 9 bases matching TRBD2. This CDR3 is built from 18 residues. V gave up 6 bases and J gave up 6 bases; unmatched junction bases: 19. From germline, CDR1 is SGHDT and CDR2 YYEEEE. CDR3 in DNA: TGTGCCAGCACCCAAGGTCCTCTAGCGGGAAATGTGGTCAATGAGCAGTTCTTC. It is translated as CASTQGPLAGNVVNEQFF. The complete variable domain, with remaining parts taken from reference TRBV5-6 and TRBJ2-1, reads DAGVTQSPTHLIKTRGQQVTLRCSPKSGHDTVSWYQQALGQGPQFIFQYYEEEERQRGNFPDRFSGHQFPNYSSELNVNALLLGDSALYLCASTQGPLAGNVVNEQFFGPGTRLTVL.

J is TRBJ1-3 and V is TRBV27, with unresolved D. This CDR3 is 15 amino acids long. V lost 1 base to trimming and J lost 2 bases, with 9 bases between them. Germline V gene sequence: CDR1 MNHEY, CDR2 SMNVEV (reference sequence). The DNA of the CDR3 is TGTGCCAGCAGTTTATTTGGGGATCCTGGAAACACCATATATTTT. It translates to CASSLFGDPGNTIYF.

The chain joins TRBV27 to TRBJ2-1, with D unresolved. V lost 0 bases, J lost 10 bases, and 10 bases lay in between. Per germline, CDR1 MNHEY and CDR2 SMNVEV (reference sequence). CDR3 length equals 13 residues. The CDR3 here is CASSLSLTREQFF. CDR3 coding DNA: TGTGCCAGCAGTTTATCCCTGACCCGAGAGCAGTTCTTC.

This clonotype showed up many times. The CDR3 loop is CASSSGMSTDTQYF. The CDR3 DNA is TGTGCCAGCAGCTCAGGGATGAGCACAGATACGCAGTATTTT. The J gene is TRBJ2-3, the V gene TRBV7-2; TRBD1 is a possible D gene (5 bases). The CDR3 is made up of 14 amino acids. The V gene's germline CDR1 is SGHTA and CDR2 FQGNSA. Trimming shortened V by 4 bases and J by 0 bases, and 8 bases separated the two germline ends.

This clonotype turned up a few times. This chain connects TRBV19 to TRBJ2-3, with a possible D match to TRBD1 (6 bases). The length of the CDR3 is 15 residues. V was cut by 7 bases and J by 0 bases, with 14 bases left in between. The germline V gene has CDR1 LNHDA and CDR2 SQIVND (reference sequence). The CDR3 protein is CASTSPRGSTDTQYF. As DNA, the CDR3 is TGTGCCAGTACTTCCCCCAGGGGAAGCACAGATACGCAGTATTTT.

The chain links TRBV15 to TRBJ2-1; 11 bases fit TRBD2. V shed 5 bases, J shed 3 bases, and the junction held 6 bases outside the gene matches. The length of the CDR3 is 16 residues. In germline, CDR1 is LNHNV, CDR2 YYDKDF (reference sequence). The chain's CDR3 is CATSGLTSGDYNEQFF. The CDR3 DNA is TGTGCCACCAGCGGGCTGACTAGCGGGGACTACAATGAGCAGTTCTTC.

V gene TRBV29-1 combines with J gene TRBJ1-1; no reliable D call. Germline values: CDR1 SQVTM, CDR2 ANQGSEA. The CDR3 totals 10 residues. The germline V and J ends were trimmed by 3 bases and 8 bases, with 7 bases remaining between them. CDR3 in DNA: TGCAGCGTTGAGGGGAACGAAGCTTTCTTT. Its protein is CSVEGNEAFF.

The chain uses TRBV9 and TRBJ2-1, with 10 nucleotides matching TRBD2. V was clipped by 2 bases and J by 10 bases; unmatched bases: 3. The CDR3 sequence is 13 residues long. CDR1 is SGDLS and CDR2 is YYNGEE in the germline V gene. CDR3 bases: TGTGCCAGCAGCGTTTGGACTAGCGGCGAGCAGTTCTTC. Residues: CASSVWTSGEQFF.

This clonotype was found a few times. The chain carries TRBV10-3 and TRBJ1-4, with a tentative D call TRBD1 (5 bases). V dropped 8 bases and J dropped 3 bases, with 10 bases sitting between them. Germline V lookup: CDR1 ENHRY, CDR2 SYGVKD. The CDR3 totals 13 residues. The CDR3 sequence: CAIGGAANEKLFF. CDR3 DNA sequence: TGTGCCATCGGGGGAGCGGCTAATGAAAAACTGTTTTTT.

This chain connects TRBV5-1 to TRBJ1-2; D perhaps matches TRBD1 (6 bases). CDR3 size: 16 residues. Trimming shortened V by 4 bases and J by 4 bases, and 20 bases separated the two germline ends. Germline CDR1 reads SGHRS; CDR2 reads YFSETQ. CDR3 nucleotides: TGCGCCAGCAGCCTGAACAGGGCCGCTCCCTTCTATGGCTACACCTTC. Encoded protein: CASSLNRAAPFYGYTF.

The gene calls are TRBV6-5 and TRBJ2-7; weak D call: TRBD1 (8 bases). The CDR3 covers 15 residues. Trimming pared 3 bases from V and 4 bases from J, leaving 16 bases between. In germline, CDR1 is MNHEY, CDR2 SVGAGI. The CDR3 loop is CASSYSDRGGYEQYF. The CDR3 bases are TGTGCCAGCAGTTATTCTGACAGGGGAGGGTACGAGCAGTACTTC.

This clonotype was counted between two and nine times. The rearrangement links TRBV20-1 to TRBJ1-4; a weak D match, TRBD1 (6 bases). Germline-derived CDR1 and CDR2 are DFQATT and SNEGSKA (reference sequence). This CDR3 is 15 amino acids long. V gave up 5 bases and J gave up 0 bases, with 13 bases separating them. The CDR3 DNA reads TGCAGTGCTGAGGACAGCGGGGCAACTAATGAAAAACTGTTTTTT. Translated, it gives CSAEDSGATNEKLFF.

The chain employs TRBV7-3 and TRBJ2-7, with D perhaps matching TRBD1 (6 bases). The CDR3 is 14 residues long. Germline assignment: CDR1 SGHTA and CDR2 FQGTGA. Trimming stripped 0 bases from V and 5 bases from J, with 11 bases between. In DNA form, the CDR3 reads TGTGCCAGCAGCTTAACGGTAACAGGGAACGAGCAGTACTTC. Protein product: CASSLTVTGNEQYF.

The chain uses TRBV20-1 and TRBJ2-7; TRBD1 aligns across 10 bases. The ends lost 3 bases at V and 3 bases at J; junction bases unmatched: 11. The CDR3 runs 16 residues. Per germline, CDR1 DFQATT and CDR2 SNEGSKA (reference sequence). In DNA form, the CDR3 reads TGCAGTGCTAGTTTACCGGGACAGGGGTGGGTCTACGAGCAGTACTTC. It specifies CSASLPGQGWVYEQYF.

The J gene is TRBJ2-1, the V gene TRBV4-1; either TRBD1 or TRBD2 may supply D (6 bases each). V was pared by 4 bases and J by 4 bases, with 17 bases between. The CDR3 runs to 16 residues. Per the germline V gene, CDR1 is MGHRA and CDR2 is YSYEKL. CDR3 in amino acids: CASSLPGGGKYNEQFF. CDR3 bases: TGCGCCAGCAGCCTTCCTGGGGGCGGGAAATACAATGAGCAGTTCTTC.

This sequence joins TRBV20-1 and TRBJ2-5; 16 bases agree with TRBD2. CDR3 length equals 20 residues. The V gene's germline CDR1 is DFQATT and CDR2 SNEGSKA (reference sequence). After removal of 2 bases from V and 3 bases from J, the junction contained 15 bases not matched to a gene. The CDR3 spells CSARIGPGLAGGGKKETQYF. CDR3 nucleotide sequence: TGCAGTGCTAGAATTGGGCCGGGACTAGCGGGAGGGGGGAAAAAAGAGACCCAGTACTTC.

The V and J genes are TRBV28 and TRBJ2-5; 12 positions match TRBD2. This CDR3 has 15 amino acids. CDR1 is MDHEN and CDR2 is SYDVKM in the germline V gene. The V gene end was trimmed by 10 bases and the J gene end by 3 bases; junction bases not matched to a gene: 9. CDR3 sequence reads: CAIRLAGALEETQYF. Here the CDR3 DNA reads TGTGCCATCAGACTAGCGGGAGCTCTGGAAGAGACCCAGTACTTC.

This clonotype came up a few times. The genes are TRBV5-1 and TRBJ1-3; D unresolved. V was pared by 1 base and J by 0 bases, with 14 bases between. This CDR3 is built from 17 residues. CDR1 is SGHRS and CDR2 is YFSETQ in the germline V gene. CDR3 residues: CASSLFGQLFSGNTIYF. Written as DNA, the CDR3 is TGCGCCAGCAGCTTGTTCGGTCAGCTCTTCTCTGGAAACACCATATATTTT.

The CDR3 nucleotides are TGTGCCATCAGTGAAAGATTAGCGGGAGGGCCGGAGACCCAGTACTTC. Its protein is CAISERLAGGPETQYF. This chain connects TRBV10-3 to TRBJ2-5; 11 bases align to TRBD2. Germline CDR1 and CDR2: ENHRY and SYGVKD. V shed 3 bases, J shed 5 bases, and the junction held 8 bases outside the gene matches. CDR3 length: 16 amino acids.

The chain combines TRBV5-1 with TRBJ2-7; D possibly corresponds to TRBD2 (5 bases). The CDR3 runs 16 residues. Germline CDR1 reads SGHRS; CDR2 reads YFSETQ. V lost 2 bases and J 6 bases, leaving 21 bases between the germline ends. CDR3 loop: CASSFAPPGIGTEQYF. In DNA, the CDR3 is TGCGCCAGCAGCTTCGCCCCACCCGGGATAGGTACCGAGCAGTACTTC.

The rearrangement joins TRBV5-1 to TRBJ2-7; 14 bases are shared with TRBD2. Germline V gene sequence: CDR1 SGHRS, CDR2 YFSETQ. CDR3 length: 17 amino acids. V gave up 3 bases and J gave up 4 bases; unmatched junction bases: 9. The CDR3 nucleotides read TGCGCCAGCAGCTGGGGACTAGCGGGAGACTCCGGTTACGAGCAGTACTTC. The encoded protein is CASSWGLAGDSGYEQYF.

This clonotype was seen once. The chain employs TRBV7-9 and TRBJ1-5, with D possibly being TRBD1 (5 bases). There are 14 residues in the CDR3. V was clipped by 4 bases and J by 1 base, with 8 bases between them. Per the germline V gene, CDR1 is SEHNR and CDR2 is FQNEAQ (reference sequence). As DNA, the CDR3 is TGTGCCAGCAGCTCTAGACAGAGCAATCAGCCCCAGCATTTT. It translates to CASSSRQSNQPQHF.

This clonotype appeared a few times. This chain links TRBV29-1 with TRBJ2-1; TRBD2 matches at 8 bases. V was clipped by 8 bases and J by 4 bases; unmatched bases: 10. The CDR3 has 14 residues. CDR1 and CDR2 from the germline V gene are SQVTM and ANQGSEA. In DNA, the CDR3 is TGCAGCACCGTTGGACTAGCCCAATACAATGAGCAGTTCTTC. Amino acid sequence: CSTVGLAQYNEQFF.

This clonotype was detected only a few times. The V gene is TRBV12-3 or TRBV12-4, the J gene TRBJ2-2; D is undetermined. Trimming removed 5 bases at V and 9 bases at J, with 22 bases between. The CDR3 length is 16 residues. This CDR3 is CASSLASKEHGRELFF. The DNA of the CDR3 is TGTGCCAGCAGTCTTGCCTCCAAAGAACATGGTCGGGAGCTGTTTTTT.

The V gene is TRBV20-1, the J gene TRBJ1-2; D gene ambiguous. CDR1 and CDR2 from the germline V gene are DFQATT and SNEGSKA (reference sequence). Trimming removed 4 bases from V and 4 bases from J, with 10 bases in between. This CDR3 is built from 12 residues. Here the CDR3 DNA reads TGCAGTGCTATGCAATCCCCCTATGGCTACACCTTC. It specifies CSAMQSPYGYTF.

The chain employs TRBV15 and TRBJ2-1, with 7 bases fitting TRBD1. J lost 3 bases, V lost 7 bases, and 3 bases had no gene match. There are 13 residues in the CDR3. Germline CDR1 LNHNV, CDR2 YYDKDF (reference sequence). CDR3 DNA sequence: TGTGCCACCAACAGGGGTAACTACAATGAGCAGTTCTTC. It is translated as CATNRGNYNEQFF.